The 11 T cell receptor beta chains reported below all come from one sample, sequenced in a study of CD8+ T cells in alopecia areata. Following extraction, RNA underwent reverse transcription to cDNA, which served as the sequencing template. Profiled with immunoSEQ multiplex PCR; TCRdb holds only in-frame clones, not every one. The sample lists about 130,000 clones, 49% occurring once. The starting material was CD8+ T cells sorted from blood, obtained at week 0. The receptors derive from a human donor with alopecia areata.

This sequence joins TRBV11-2 and TRBJ2-1; no clear D. V was pared by 1 base and J by 9 bases, with 7 bases between. Germline-derived CDR1 and CDR2 are SGHAT and FQNNGV. This CDR3 comprises 12 residues. Here the CDR3 DNA reads TGTGCCAGCAGCTTAGGGGCAGTTGAGCAGTTCTTC. Its translation: CASSLGAVEQFF.

This clone has only a few counts. V is TRBV23-1 and J is TRBJ2-3; D is unclear. TRBV23-1 is recorded as an ORF, its role being uncertain. This CDR3 region has 13 residues. V lost 8 bases and J 0 bases, leaving 9 bases between the germline ends. CDR3 in amino acids: CASAGPSTDTQYF. For the CDR3, the DNA is TGCGCCAGCGCCGGCCCCAGCACAGATACGCAGTATTTT.

This clone has a count of ten or more. This chain connects TRBV11-2 to TRBJ1-1; no definite D call. The CDR3 contains 16 residues. The V end lost 0 bases, the J end lost 0 bases, and 11 bases lay between the germline ends. Germline V gives CDR1 SGHAT, CDR2 FQNNGV. In DNA form, the CDR3 reads TGTGCCAGCAGCTTAGATCTGGTAGGTCTGAACACTGAAGCTTTCTTT. Translated: CASSLDLVGLNTEAFF.

CDR3 nucleotide sequence: TGTGCCTGGAGTGCGGATTGGCCAGGGTTGCAAGAGACCCAGTACTTC. Translating it yields CAWSADWPGLQETQYF. V usage is TRBV30 and J usage is TRBJ2-5; D might be TRBD1 (5 bases). CDR1 is GTSNPN, CDR2 SVGIG, per germline (reference sequence). V lost 1 base to trimming and J lost 2 bases, with 17 bases between them. There are 16 residues in the CDR3.

CDR3 region: CATRGRSSYEQYF. In nucleotides, the CDR3 is TGTGCCACCCGGGGTAGAAGCTCCTACGAGCAGTACTTC. The chain is built from TRBV2 and TRBJ2-7; D is possibly TRBD2 (5 bases). Germline V lookup: CDR1 SNHLY, CDR2 FYNNEI. There are 13 residues in the CDR3. With 10 bases removed from V and 0 bases from J, the gap between germline ends came to 13 bases.

The chain combines TRBV25-1 with TRBJ1-4; a weak D match, TRBD1 (5 bases). Trimming pared 5 bases from V and 3 bases from J, leaving 13 bases between. Germline values: CDR1 MGHDK, CDR2 SYGVNS. This CDR3 has 15 residues. DNA of the CDR3: TGTGCCAGCAGTCCGACCACGGGGGCTAATGAAAAACTGTTTTTT. Translated: CASSPTTGANEKLFF.

The chain carries TRBV9 and TRBJ1-2, with a tentative D call TRBD1 (5 bases). This CDR3 comprises 14 residues. V lost 8 bases to trimming and J lost 3 bases, with 17 bases between them. Germline assignment: CDR1 SGDLS and CDR2 YYNGEE. The DNA of the CDR3 is TGTGCCAGTGGACCCCCCGGGGCTCACTATGGCTACACCTTC. Amino acid sequence: CASGPPGAHYGYTF.

This chain uses TRBV7-2 with TRBJ2-4; D might be TRBD1 (5 bases). Germline assignment: CDR1 SGHTA and CDR2 FQGNSA. Trimming removed 5 bases at V and 6 bases at J, with 14 bases between. This CDR3 comprises 14 residues. CDR3 nucleotide sequence: TGTGCCAGCAGCGAGCTCAGGGCCGGAAACATTCAGTACTTC. Translating it yields CASSELRAGNIQYF.

V is TRBV5-6 and J is TRBJ2-1, with 10 nucleotides matching TRBD2. This CDR3 has 16 amino acids. The V and J ends lost 1 base and 2 bases, in that order; junction bases with no gene match: 3. The germline V gene encodes CDR1 SGHDT and CDR2 YYEEEE. In nucleotides, the CDR3 is TGTGCCAGCAGCTTGCTGCTAGCGGGGGCCTACAATGAGCAGTTCTTC. Its translation: CASSLLLAGAYNEQFF.

The CDR3 reads CASSSPGYEQYF. For the CDR3, the DNA is TGTGCCAGCAGTTCCCCCGGCTACGAGCAGTACTTC. This sequence joins TRBV27 and TRBJ2-7; D unclear. Trimming removed 4 bases from V and 3 bases from J, with 7 bases in between. The CDR3 loop spans 12 amino acids. Germline CDR1 and CDR2: MNHEY and SMNVEV (reference sequence).

The rearrangement uses TRBV4-3 and TRBJ1-6; D is uncertain. Germline lookup yields CDR1 LGHNA and CDR2 YSLEER. This CDR3 region has 19 residues. V lost 2 bases, J lost 0 bases, and 17 bases lay in between. The CDR3 loop reads CASSQTPRRLSSYNSPLHF. The CDR3 region has the DNA TGCGCCAGCAGCCAAACCCCCCGTAGGCTCAGCTCCTATAATTCACCCCTCCACTTT.